The clone carrying this TCR beta chain was observed a few times. As yet, its antigen is unknown. Unique molecular identifiers were present on cDNA, and template switching added a universal primer site. From the 5' RACE reads, TCRdb called clonotypes with MiXCR, one entry per CDR3 protein. The sample lists a few hundred thousand distinct CDR3 sequences, roughly 9% occurring once. These data originate in a study of identical twins. Findings and limits, study-wide: Analyses of zero insertions could, in part, be confounded by invariant MAIT and iNKT cells. Cord blood beta clonotypes present at high abundance carried fewer insertions; no such pattern appeared in memory repertoires. Without tracking the same donors, conclusions rested on cross-sectional statistical analysis.

This CDR3 spans 14 amino acids. V gave up 0 bases and J gave up 5 bases, with 11 bases separating them. Germline CDR1 is DFQATT and CDR2 is SNEGSKA (reference sequence). Sequenced: naive T cells sorted from blood. This receptor was taken from a woman aged 45 to 65 in good health. The V gene is TRBV20-1, the J gene TRBJ2-1, with D uncertain. DNA for the CDR3: TGCAGTGCTAGAGATATGTTAGGTAACAATGAGCAGTTCTTC. Translation gives CSARDMLGNNEQFF.